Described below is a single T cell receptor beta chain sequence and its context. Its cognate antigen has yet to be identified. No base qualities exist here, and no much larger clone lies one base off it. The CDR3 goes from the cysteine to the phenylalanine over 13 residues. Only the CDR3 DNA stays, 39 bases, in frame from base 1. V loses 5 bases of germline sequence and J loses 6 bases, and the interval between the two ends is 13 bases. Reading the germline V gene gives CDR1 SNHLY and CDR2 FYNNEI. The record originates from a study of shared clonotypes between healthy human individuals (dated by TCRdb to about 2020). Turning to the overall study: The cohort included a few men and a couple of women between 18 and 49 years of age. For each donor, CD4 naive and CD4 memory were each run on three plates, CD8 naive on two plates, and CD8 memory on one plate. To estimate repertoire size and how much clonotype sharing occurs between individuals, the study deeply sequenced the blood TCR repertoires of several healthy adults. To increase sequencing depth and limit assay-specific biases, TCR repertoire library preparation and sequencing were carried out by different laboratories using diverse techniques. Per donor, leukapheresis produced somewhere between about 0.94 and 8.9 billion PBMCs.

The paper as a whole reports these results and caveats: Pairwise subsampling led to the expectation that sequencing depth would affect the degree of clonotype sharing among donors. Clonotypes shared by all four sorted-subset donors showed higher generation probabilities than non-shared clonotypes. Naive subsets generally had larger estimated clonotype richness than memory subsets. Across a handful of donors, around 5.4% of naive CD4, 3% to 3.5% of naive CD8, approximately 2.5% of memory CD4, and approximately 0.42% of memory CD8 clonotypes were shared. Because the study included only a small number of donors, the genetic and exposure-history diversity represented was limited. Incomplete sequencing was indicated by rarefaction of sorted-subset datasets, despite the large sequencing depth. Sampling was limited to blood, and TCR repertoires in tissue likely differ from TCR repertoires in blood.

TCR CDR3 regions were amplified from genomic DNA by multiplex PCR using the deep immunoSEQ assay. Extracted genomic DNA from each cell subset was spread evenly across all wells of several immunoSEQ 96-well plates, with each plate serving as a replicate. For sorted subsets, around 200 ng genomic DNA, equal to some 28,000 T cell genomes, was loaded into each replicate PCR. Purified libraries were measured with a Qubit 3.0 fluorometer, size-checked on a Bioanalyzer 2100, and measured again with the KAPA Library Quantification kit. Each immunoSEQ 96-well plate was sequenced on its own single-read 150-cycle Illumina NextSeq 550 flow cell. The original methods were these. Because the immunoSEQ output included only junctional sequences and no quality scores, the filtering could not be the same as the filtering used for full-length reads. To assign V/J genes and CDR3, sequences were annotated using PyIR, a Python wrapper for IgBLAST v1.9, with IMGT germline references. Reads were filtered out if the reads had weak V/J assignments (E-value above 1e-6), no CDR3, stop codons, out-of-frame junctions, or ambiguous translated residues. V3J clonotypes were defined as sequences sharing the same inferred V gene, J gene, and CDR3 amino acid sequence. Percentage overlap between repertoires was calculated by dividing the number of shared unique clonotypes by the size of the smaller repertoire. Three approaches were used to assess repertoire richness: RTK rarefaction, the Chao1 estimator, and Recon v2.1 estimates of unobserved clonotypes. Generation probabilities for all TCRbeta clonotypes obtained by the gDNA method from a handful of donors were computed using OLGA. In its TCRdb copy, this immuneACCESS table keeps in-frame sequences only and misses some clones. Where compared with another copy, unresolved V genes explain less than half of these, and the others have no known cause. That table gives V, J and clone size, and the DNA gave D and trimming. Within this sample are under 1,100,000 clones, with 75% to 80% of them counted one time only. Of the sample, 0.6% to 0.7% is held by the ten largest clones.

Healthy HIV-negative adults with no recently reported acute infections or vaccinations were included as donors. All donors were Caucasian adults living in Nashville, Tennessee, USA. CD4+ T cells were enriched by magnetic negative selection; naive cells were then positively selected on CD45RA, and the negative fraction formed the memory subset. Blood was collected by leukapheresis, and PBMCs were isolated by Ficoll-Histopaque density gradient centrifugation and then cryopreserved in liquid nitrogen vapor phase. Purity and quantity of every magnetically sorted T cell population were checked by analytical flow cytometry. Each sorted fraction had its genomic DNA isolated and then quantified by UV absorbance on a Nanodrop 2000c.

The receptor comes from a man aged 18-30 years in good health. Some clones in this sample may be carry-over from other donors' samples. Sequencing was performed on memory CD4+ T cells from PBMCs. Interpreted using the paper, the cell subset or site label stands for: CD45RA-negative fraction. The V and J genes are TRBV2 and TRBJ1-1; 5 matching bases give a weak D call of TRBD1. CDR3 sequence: CASSWTGDPEAFF. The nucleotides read TGTGCCAGCAGTTGGACGGGGGACCCTGAAGCTTTCTTT.